This T cell receptor (beta chain) was identified in a study of T cells in Graves' hyperthyroidism and ophthalmopathy. Per the germline V gene, CDR1 is LNHNV and CDR2 is YYDKDF (reference sequence). The CDR3 length is 17 residues. V lost 7 bases to trimming and J lost 0 bases, with 16 bases between them. Hyperthyroidism in the patients, aged 18 to 65, was newly diagnosed and under 2 months in duration. Lactation, pregnancy, other autoimmune disease or uncontrolled infection excluded patients. Authors of the study amplified TCR beta CDR3 regions from RNA transcripts. When the TCR CDR3 underwent first-round RT-PCR, the HTBI primer set was used. TCRdb ran MiXCR on the multiplex PCR reads and lists one entry per CDR3 protein. Among under 700,000 distinct CDR3 sequences, about 43% were seen once, and the ten largest hold 6.5% to 9%.

The specimen was peripheral blood or thyroid tissue (not recorded which). The TCR originated in a young woman with Graves' hyperthyroidism. The J gene is TRBJ2-6, the V gene TRBV15; a weak D match, TRBD1 (5 bases). The DNA for the CDR3 is TGTGCCACCACGGCGCAGGGATCTGACTCTGGGGCCAACGTCCTGACTTTC. Translated, it gives CATTAQGSDSGANVLTF.